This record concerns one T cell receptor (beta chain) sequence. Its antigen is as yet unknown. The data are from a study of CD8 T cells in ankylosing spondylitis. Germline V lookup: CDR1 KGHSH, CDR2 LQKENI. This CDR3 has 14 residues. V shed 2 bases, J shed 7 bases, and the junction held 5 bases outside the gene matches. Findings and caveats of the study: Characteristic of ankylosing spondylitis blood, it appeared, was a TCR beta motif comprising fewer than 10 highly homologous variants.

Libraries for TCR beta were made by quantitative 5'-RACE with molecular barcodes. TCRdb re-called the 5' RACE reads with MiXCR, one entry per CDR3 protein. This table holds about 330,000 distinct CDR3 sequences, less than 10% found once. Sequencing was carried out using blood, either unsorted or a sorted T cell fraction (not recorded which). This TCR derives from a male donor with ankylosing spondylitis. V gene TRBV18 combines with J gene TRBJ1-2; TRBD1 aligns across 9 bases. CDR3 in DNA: TGTGCCAGCTCACCAGGGACAGGGCCCAGTGGCTACACCTTC. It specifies CASSPGTGPSGYTF. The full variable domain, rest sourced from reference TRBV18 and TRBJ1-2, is NAGVMQNPRHLVRRRGQEARLRCSPMKGHSHVYWYRQLPEEGLKFMVYLQKENIIDESGMPKERFSAEFPKEGPSILRIQQVVRGDSAAYFCASSPGTGPSGYTFGSGTRLTVV.